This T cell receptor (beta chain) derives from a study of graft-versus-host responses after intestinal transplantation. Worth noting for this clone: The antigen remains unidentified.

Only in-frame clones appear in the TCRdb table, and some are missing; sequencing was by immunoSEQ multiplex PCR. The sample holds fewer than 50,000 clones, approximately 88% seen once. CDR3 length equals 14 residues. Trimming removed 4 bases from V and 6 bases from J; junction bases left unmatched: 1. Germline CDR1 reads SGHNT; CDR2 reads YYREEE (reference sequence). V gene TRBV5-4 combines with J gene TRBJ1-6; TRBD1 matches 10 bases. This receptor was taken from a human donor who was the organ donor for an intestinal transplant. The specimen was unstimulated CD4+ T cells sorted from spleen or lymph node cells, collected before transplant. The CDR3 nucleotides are TGTGCCAGCAGCAGGGACAGGGGTAATTCACCCCTCCACTTT. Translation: CASSRDRGNSPLHF.